Listed here are 11 T cell receptor beta chains from one sample, sequenced in a study of T cells after yellow fever vaccination. TCRdb re-called the 5' RACE reads with MiXCR, one entry per CDR3 protein. Seen here are 610,000 or so distinct CDR3 sequences, 9% to 15% observed once, and the top ten hold more than 12%. The sequenced sample was PBMCs, obtained on the day of the yellow fever booster vaccination. The receptors were gathered from a man younger than 45 who received the YFV17D yellow fever vaccine.

The chain has TRBV4-2 and TRBJ2-3; 7 bases agree with TRBD2. The germline V gene has CDR1 LGHNA and CDR2 YNFKEQ. The CDR3 runs 16 residues. The V and J ends lost 0 bases and 0 bases, in that order; junction bases with no gene match: 3. Here the CDR3 DNA reads TGTGCCAGCAGCCAAGAGGTTAGCGGGAGCACAGATACGCAGTATTTT. This encodes CASSQEVSGSTDTQYF.

This chain joins TRBV24-1 and TRBJ1-5; 9 bases line up with TRBD1. CDR1 is KGHDR, CDR2 SFDVKD, per germline. V shed 6 bases and J 6 bases; nucleotides not matched to a gene: 5. CDR3 size: 14 residues. The CDR3 DNA follows: TGTGCCACCAGTAACAGGGGGCAGGGTCAGCCCCAGCATTTT. Amino acid sequence: CATSNRGQGQPQHF.

Here the CDR3 DNA reads TGTGCCAGCCGGTCGCAGCGGGAGGGCCTGGCCAAAAACATTCAGTACTTC. This gives the protein CASRSQREGLAKNIQYF. The rearrangement uses TRBV6-1 and TRBJ2-4, with 10 bases aligning to TRBD2. After removal of 8 bases from V and 1 base from J, the junction contained 11 bases not matched to a gene. The CDR3 covers 17 residues. In germline, CDR1 is MNHNS, CDR2 SASEGT.

Ten or more counts support this clonotype. The chain recombines TRBV28 with TRBJ2-7, with 7 nucleotides matching TRBD2. This CDR3 has 13 amino acids. The trim removed 4 bases at V and 4 bases at J, leaving 4 bases unmatched. Germline-derived CDR1 and CDR2 are MDHEN and SYDVKM. Here the CDR3 reads CASSWEGRYEQYF. The CDR3 DNA follows: TGTGCCAGCAGTTGGGAGGGTAGGTACGAGCAGTACTTC.

This clonotype was observed a handful of times. The chain joins TRBV4-3 to TRBJ2-7; 11 positions match TRBD2. Unmatched junction bases numbered 10, after V lost 3 bases and J lost 6 bases. CDR1 is LGHNA, CDR2 YSLEER, per germline. This CDR3 comprises 16 residues. CDR3 bases: TGCGCCAGCAGCCAGGGGATAGCGGGAGGGCCATCCGAGCAGTACTTC. Its protein is CASSQGIAGGPSEQYF.

This clonotype was seen a handful of times. The gene calls are TRBV20-1 and TRBJ2-1; TRBD2 might be the D (5 bases). The V and J ends lost 7 bases and 8 bases respectively, with 12 bases between them. Germline CDR1 is DFQATT and CDR2 is SNEGSKA (reference sequence). The CDR3 sequence is 11 residues long. CDR3: CSVRVGDEQFF. In DNA form, the CDR3 reads TGCAGTGTGCGGGTTGGAGATGAGCAGTTCTTC.

The chain links TRBV20-1 to TRBJ1-5; D uncertain. The V gene lost 3 bases and the J gene lost 4 bases, with 13 bases spanning the gap. Looked up from germline, CDR1 is DFQATT and CDR2 is SNEGSKA (reference sequence). The CDR3 sequence is 14 residues long. In DNA, the CDR3 is TGCAGTGCTAGTTTGGGAAAGGGAAATCAGCCCCAGCATTTT. This translates into CSASLGKGNQPQHF.

This clonotype appeared a few times. This chain uses TRBV7-9 with TRBJ2-5; D is undetermined. The germline V gene encodes CDR1 SEHNR and CDR2 FQNEAQ (reference sequence). The CDR3 runs to 12 residues. V lost 4 bases, J lost 8 bases, and 11 bases lay in between. In DNA, the CDR3 is TGTGCCAGCAGCTGGATACGAGGAACCCAGTACTTC. Translating gives CASSWIRGTQYF.

The V call is TRBV18, the J call TRBJ2-7, with D possibly matching TRBD1 (6 bases). V lost 1 base, J lost 3 bases, and 10 bases lay in between. The CDR3 totals 14 residues. CDR1 is KGHSH, CDR2 LQKENI, per germline. CDR3 region: CASSPRTDFYEQYF. The CDR3, as DNA: TGTGCCAGCTCACCACGGACAGATTTCTACGAGCAGTACTTC. Supplemented by reference TRBV18 and TRBJ2-7, the full variable domain reads NAGVMQNPRHLVRRRGQEARLRCSPMKGHSHVYWYRQLPEEGLKFMVYLQKENIIDESGMPKERFSAEFPKEGPSILRIQQVVRGDSAAYFCASSPRTDFYEQYFGPGTRLTVT.

This clonotype was observed a few times. The V and J genes are TRBV7-6 and TRBJ2-6, with D possibly called TRBD1 or TRBD2 (6 bases each). From germline, CDR1 is SGHVS and CDR2 FNYEAQ. The CDR3 length is 15 residues. V was trimmed by 5 bases and J by 4 bases, leaving 12 bases between them. The DNA of the CDR3 is TGTGCCAGCAGCCTAGGGGGGCTGGGGGCCAACGTCCTGACTTTC. This translates into CASSLGGLGANVLTF.

The table lists this clonotype with many counts. The gene calls are TRBV7-2 and TRBJ1-5; no definite D call. This CDR3 is 13 amino acids long. The germline V and J ends were trimmed by 2 bases and 6 bases, with 8 bases remaining between them. Germline V lookup: CDR1 SGHTA, CDR2 FQGNSA. The CDR3 here is CASSLWSVQPQHF. The CDR3 nucleotides read TGTGCCAGCAGCTTATGGTCGGTTCAGCCCCAGCATTTT.